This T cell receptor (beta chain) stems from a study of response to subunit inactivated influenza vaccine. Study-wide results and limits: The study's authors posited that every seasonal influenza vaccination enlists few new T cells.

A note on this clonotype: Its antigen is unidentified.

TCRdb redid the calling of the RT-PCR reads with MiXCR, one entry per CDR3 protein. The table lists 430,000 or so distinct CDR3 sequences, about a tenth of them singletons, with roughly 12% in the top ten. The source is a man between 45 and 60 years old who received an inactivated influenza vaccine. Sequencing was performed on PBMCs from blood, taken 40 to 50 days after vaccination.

The CDR3 loop reads CASSLGVAGAGYNEQFF. For the CDR3, the DNA is TGTGCCAGCAGCTTAGGGGTAGCGGGAGCGGGCTACAATGAGCAGTTCTTC. The chain employs TRBV7-6 and TRBJ2-1; 9 bases are a match to TRBD2. This CDR3 contains 17 residues. CDR1 and CDR2 from the germline V gene are SGHVS and FNYEAQ. V trimming: 1 base; J trimming: 3 bases; junction bases outside the gene matches: 7.